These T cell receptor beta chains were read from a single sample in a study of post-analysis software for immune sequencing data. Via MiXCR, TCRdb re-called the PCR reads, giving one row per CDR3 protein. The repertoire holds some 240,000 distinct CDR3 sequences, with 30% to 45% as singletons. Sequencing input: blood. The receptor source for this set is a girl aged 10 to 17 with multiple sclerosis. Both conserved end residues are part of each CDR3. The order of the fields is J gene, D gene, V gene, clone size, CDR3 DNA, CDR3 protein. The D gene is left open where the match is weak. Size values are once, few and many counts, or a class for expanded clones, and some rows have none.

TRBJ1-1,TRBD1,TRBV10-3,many,TGTGCCATCAGGAGTCGGACAGGAGCGGACCCGATGAACACTGAAGCTTTCTTT,CAIRSRTGADPMNTEAFF
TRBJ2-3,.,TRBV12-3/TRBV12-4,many,TGTGCCAGCAGTTTCAGCGGCAGGGGAGATACGCAGTATTTT,CASSFSGRGDTQYF
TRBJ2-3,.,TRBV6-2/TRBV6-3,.,TGTGCCAGCAGTCCCCGGGACGGACGCACAGATACGCAGTATTTT,CASSPRDGRTDTQYF
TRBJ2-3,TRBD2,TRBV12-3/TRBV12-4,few,TGTGCCAGCAGGCCTAGGACTAGCGGGGGTAGTAGCACAGATACGCAGTATTTT,CASRPRTSGGSSTDTQYF
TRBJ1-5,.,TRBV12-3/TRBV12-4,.,TGTGCCAGCAGTTTTGGGGGTCCGGTCGATCAGCCCCAGCATTTT,CASSFGGPVDQPQHF
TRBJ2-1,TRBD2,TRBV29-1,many,TGCAGCGTTAAGCGGGAGCCCAATGAGCAGTTCTTC,CSVKREPNEQFF
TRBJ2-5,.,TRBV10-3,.,TGTGCCATCAGTGAGGGTCAAGAGACCCAGTACTTC,CAISEGQETQYF
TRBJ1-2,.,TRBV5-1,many,TGCGCCAGCAGCTTGCGGGGACGACACGGCTACACCTTC,CASSLRGRHGYTF
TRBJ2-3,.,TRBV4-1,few,TGCGCCAGCAGCCAAGATAGAAACTTTAGCACAGATACGCAGTATTTT,CASSQDRNFSTDTQYF
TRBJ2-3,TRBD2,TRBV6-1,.,TGTGCCACCGACATGGGACTAGCGGGAGGCGCAGATACGCAGTATTTT,CATDMGLAGGADTQYF
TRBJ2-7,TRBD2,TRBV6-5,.,TGTGCCAGCAGTTCCGCAGCGGGAGGGCCCTACGAGCAGTACTTC,CASSSAAGGPYEQYF
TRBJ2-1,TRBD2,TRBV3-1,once,TGTGCCAGCAGCCAAGGCACCACTAGCGGGGGTAATGGGCAGTTCTTC,CASSQGTTSGGNGQFF
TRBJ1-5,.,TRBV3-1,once,TGTGCCAGCAGCCAAGATATGAATCAGTCCCAGCATTTT,CASSQDMNQSQHF
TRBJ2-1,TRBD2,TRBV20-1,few,TGCAGTGCTAGACCAACTAGCGGGAGGGGTAATGAGCAGTTCTTC,CSARPTSGRGNEQFF
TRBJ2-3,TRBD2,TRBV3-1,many,TGTGCCAGCAGCCAAGCGGCCGGGACTAGCGGGGCAGATACGCAGTATTTT,CASSQAAGTSGADTQYF
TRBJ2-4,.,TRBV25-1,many,TGTGCCAGTCTCGACAGAGCCAAAAACATTCAGTACTTC,CASLDRAKNIQYF
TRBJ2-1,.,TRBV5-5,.,TGTGCCAGCAGCTTGGACGCGGGACCAACCCAAGAGACCCAGTTCTTC,CASSLDAGPTQETQFF
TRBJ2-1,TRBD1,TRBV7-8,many,TGTGCCAGCAGCTTAGGGACAGGGGGGATCGATGAGCAGTTCTTC,CASSLGTGGIDEQFF
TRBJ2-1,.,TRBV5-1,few,TGCGCCAGCGGCCTGGAGGGACATTTCAATGAGCAGTTCTTC,CASGLEGHFNEQFF
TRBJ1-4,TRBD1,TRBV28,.,TGTGCCAGCAGCCCTACAGGGGCGGCTAATGAAAAACTGTTTTTT,CASSPTGAANEKLFF
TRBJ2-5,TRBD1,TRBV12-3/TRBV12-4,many,TGTGCCAGCAGCCGAGGGGGCGCGGAGACCCAGTACTTC,CASSRGGAETQYF
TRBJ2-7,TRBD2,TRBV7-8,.,TGTGTCAGCAGCCGGAGACTAGCGGGAGCCATGGACAATGAGCAGTACTTC,CVSSRRLAGAMDNEQYF
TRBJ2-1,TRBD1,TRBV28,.,TGTGCCAGCAGCAGAGGACAGGGGGCCGAGGAGCAGTTCTTC,CASSRGQGAEEQFF
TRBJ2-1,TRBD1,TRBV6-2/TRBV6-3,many,TGTGCCAGCTCTCCCAACCCGGGACAGGGATCCAACGAGCAGTTCTTC,CASSPNPGQGSNEQFF
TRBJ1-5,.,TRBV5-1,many,TGCGCCAGCAGCTCGGGACAACCTGATCAGCCCCAGCATTTT,CASSSGQPDQPQHF
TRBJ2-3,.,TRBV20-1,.,TGCAGGGCATCGAGGGCAGATACGCAGTATTTT,CRASRADTQYF
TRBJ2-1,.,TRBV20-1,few,TGCAGTGCTATTTATGGTGAGCAGTTCTTC,CSAIYGEQFF
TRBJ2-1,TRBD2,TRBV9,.,TGTGCCAGCAGCGAAGGGACTAGCGGACGCTCCCACAATGAGCAGTTCTTT,CASSEGTSGRSHNEQFF
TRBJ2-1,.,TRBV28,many,TGTGCCAGCAGTTTAGTACGGAGCTCCTACAATGAGCAGTTCTTC,CASSLVRSSYNEQFF
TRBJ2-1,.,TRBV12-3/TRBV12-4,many,TGTGCCAGCAGCCTGGACAGAACCGTAGGTAATGAGCAGTTCTTC,CASSLDRTVGNEQFF
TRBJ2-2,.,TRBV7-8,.,TGTGCCAGCAGCCCTTATGAGGTTGTGACCGGGGAGCTGTTTTTT,CASSPYEVVTGELFF
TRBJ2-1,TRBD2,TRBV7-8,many,TGTGCCAGCAGCTTAGCCGGACTAGCGGGAGTAAATGAGCAGTTCTTC,CASSLAGLAGVNEQFF
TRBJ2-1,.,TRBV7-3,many,TGTGCCAGCAGCTTAAGTCGGGGTAATGAGCAGTTCTTC,CASSLSRGNEQFF
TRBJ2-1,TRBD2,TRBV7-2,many,TGTGCCAGCAGCTGGACTAGCGGGGACTACAATGAGCAGTTCTTC,CASSWTSGDYNEQFF
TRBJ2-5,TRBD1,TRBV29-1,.,TGCAGCGTTTCCCGGGACAGGGCGGAAGAGACCCAGTACTTC,CSVSRDRAEETQYF
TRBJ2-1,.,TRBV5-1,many,TGCGCCAGCAGCCCTGCGAACTCCTACAATGAGCAGTTCTTC,CASSPANSYNEQFF
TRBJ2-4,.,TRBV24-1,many,TGTGCCACCAGTGCCGGGTCTCCTCCGGGAAACATTCAGTACTTC,CATSAGSPPGNIQYF
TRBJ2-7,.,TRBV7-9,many,TGTGCCAGCAGCTTTGATAGCGGAGTCGAGCAGTACTTC,CASSFDSGVEQYF
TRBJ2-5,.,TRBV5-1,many,TGCGCCAGCAGCACCCGCCCGGGACGGCAAGAGACCCAGTACTTC,CASSTRPGRQETQYF
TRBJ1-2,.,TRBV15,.,TGTGCCACCAGCAGAGAGGGGGCGAGAGGCTACACCTTC,CATSREGARGYTF
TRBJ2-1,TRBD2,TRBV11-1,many,TGTGCCAGCAGCTTAACCCATAGCGGGATATTGCGGAATGAGCAGTTCTTC,CASSLTHSGILRNEQFF
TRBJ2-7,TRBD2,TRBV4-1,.,TGCGCCAGCAGCCAGACTAGCGGAAACTACGAGCAGTACTTC,CASSQTSGNYEQYF
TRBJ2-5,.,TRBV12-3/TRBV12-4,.,TGTGCCAGCAGTTCCGGGACACATCAAGAGACCCAGTACTTC,CASSSGTHQETQYF
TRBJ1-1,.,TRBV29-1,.,TGCAGCGTTGCAGGGTTGGCTGAAGCTTTCTTT,CSVAGLAEAFF